These 32 T cell receptor beta chains were all obtained from the same sample, sequenced in a study of identical twins. TCRdb processed the 5' RACE reads anew with MiXCR; each CDR3 protein has one entry. The table has 500,000 to 650,000 distinct CDR3 sequences, around 7.5% seen once. The same data also went into a second study, on yellow fever vaccine responses in identical twins.

Sequenced: PBMCs. These receptors came from a woman aged 18-30 years in good health.

The V gene is TRBV10-3, the J gene TRBJ2-6; the D call may be TRBD1 or TRBD2 (5 bases each). The CDR3 spans 20 residues. Between the trimmed V and J ends, which lost 4 bases and 0 bases, there was a span of 22 bases. CDR1 is ENHRY and CDR2 is SYGVKD in the germline V gene. The CDR3 sequence: CAISGGSGSSSTSGANVLTF. CDR3 sequence (DNA): TGTGCCATCAGTGGCGGGTCAGGGAGTAGCTCGACCTCTGGGGCCAACGTCCTGACTTTC.

At least ten counts were recorded for this clonotype. CDR3 loop: CSVADREDGYTF. CDR3 nucleotide sequence: TGCAGCGTAGCTGACAGGGAGGATGGCTACACCTTC. The genes are TRBV29-1 and TRBJ1-2, with 7 bases lining up with TRBD1. V lost 6 bases to trimming and J lost 6 bases; unmatched junction nucleotides: 7. CDR3 length: 12 residues. CDR1 and CDR2 from the germline V gene are SQVTM and ANQGSEA. The complete variable domain, with remaining parts taken from reference TRBV29-1 and TRBJ1-2, reads SAVISQKPSRDICQRGTSLTIQCQVDSQVTMMFWYRQQPGQSLTLIATANQGSEATYESGFVIDKFPISRPNLTFSTLTVSNMSPEDSSIYLCSVADREDGYTFGSGTRLTVV.

This clonotype appeared a few times. The chain combines TRBV6-1 with TRBJ1-1, with D possibly TRBD1 on 6 matching bases. CDR3 length equals 15 residues. Germline V gene lookup returns CDR1 MNHNS and CDR2 SASEGT. V shed 8 bases and J shed 4 bases, with 20 bases lying between them. The CDR3 loop reads CASSLEAGAATEAFF. CDR3 DNA: TGTGCCAGCTCCCTCGAGGCGGGGGCGGCCACTGAAGCTTTCTTT.

The rearrangement joins TRBV15 to TRBJ1-5; D gene uncertain. Trimming removed 2 bases at V and 6 bases at J, with 5 bases between. The CDR3 extends over 12 amino acids. CDR1 is LNHNV, CDR2 YYDKDF, per germline (reference sequence). The CDR3 here is CATSRFGQPQHF. Here the CDR3 DNA reads TGTGCCACCAGCAGATTTGGTCAGCCCCAGCATTTT.

V and J are TRBV18 and TRBJ2-2, with 11 bases aligning to TRBD2. The V segment lost 5 bases and the J segment 4 bases; nucleotides outside the gene matches: 6. This CDR3 comprises 16 residues. CDR1 is KGHSH and CDR2 is LQKENI in the germline V gene. In DNA, the CDR3 is TGTGCCAGCTCAACTAGCGGGAGTCTCTTCACCGGGGAGCTGTTTTTT. Amino acids: CASSTSGSLFTGELFF.

There are a few counts of this clonotype. CDR3 nucleotides: TGCAGTGCTAGTGTTTGGTCAGATACGCAGTATTTT. This gives the protein CSASVWSDTQYF. The chain links TRBV20-1 to TRBJ2-3; D gene uncertain. Trimming left V 3 bases short and J 4 bases short, with 8 bases between. The CDR3 length is 12 residues. Germline-derived CDR1 and CDR2 are DFQATT and SNEGSKA (reference sequence).

This clonotype was counted a few times. This chain links TRBV5-1 with TRBJ2-3; 8 nucleotides line up with TRBD1. The germline CDR1 and CDR2 sequences are SGHRS and YFSETQ. Unmatched junction bases numbered 7, after V lost 2 bases and J lost 5 bases. The CDR3 totals 15 residues. The DNA of the CDR3 is TGCGCCAGCAGCTTCGGGACAGGCCCCGGAGATACGCAGTATTTT. It specifies CASSFGTGPGDTQYF.

This clonotype was detected ten times or more. This rearrangement joins TRBV7-2 to TRBJ2-3, with a tentative D call TRBD2 (6 bases). Germline V CDR1 and CDR2: SGHTA, FQGNSA. This CDR3 is built from 16 residues. V lost 5 bases to trimming and J lost 1 base, with 16 bases between them. As DNA, the CDR3 is TGTGCCAGCAGCGCCAGCGCGGGGTTTGGCACAGATACGCAGTATTTT. Amino acid sequence: CASSASAGFGTDTQYF.

This clonotype has more than one count but fewer than ten. The rearrangement uses TRBV20-1 and TRBJ1-1; the D gene is possibly TRBD1 (5 bases). Germline-derived CDR1 and CDR2 are DFQATT and SNEGSKA (reference sequence). This CDR3 contains 13 residues. The CDR3 DNA follows: TGCAGCGTTATCGGGGGTAGGGGCACTGAAGCTTTCTTT. Translated: CSVIGGRGTEAFF.

There are a few counts of this clonotype. V and J are TRBV29-1 and TRBJ2-2, with 11 bases identical to TRBD2. The CDR3 covers 17 residues. From germline, CDR1 is SQVTM and CDR2 ANQGSEA. V lost 6 bases to trimming and J lost 0 bases; unmatched junction nucleotides: 9. The CDR3 coding sequence is TGCAGCGTGCCACTAGCGGGGGCCATAACGAACACCGGGGAGCTGTTTTTT. This codes for CSVPLAGAITNTGELFF.

Many counts were recorded for this clonotype. CDR3 in amino acids: CAISVGTYNEQFF. The CDR3 DNA reads as TGTGCCATCTCGGTGGGGACTTACAATGAGCAGTTCTTC. This chain uses TRBV10-3 with TRBJ2-1, with D perhaps matching TRBD2 (6 bases). There are 13 residues in the CDR3. Germline CDR1 ENHRY, CDR2 SYGVKD. Trimming stripped 8 bases from V and 4 bases from J, with 12 bases between.

The chain joins TRBV12-3 or TRBV12-4 to TRBJ1-3; D is ambiguous. V dropped 6 bases and J dropped 0 bases, with 21 bases sitting between them. The CDR3 length is 18 residues. The chain's CDR3 is CASSLGEIRWVSGNTIYF. The CDR3 DNA reads TGTGCCAGCAGCCTCGGGGAAATTCGCTGGGTCTCTGGAAACACCATATATTTT.

The V call is TRBV7-2, the J call TRBJ2-7; the D gene is possibly TRBD2 (5 bases). CDR1 is SGHTA, CDR2 FQGNSA, per germline. V gave up 2 bases and J gave up 1 base, with 15 bases separating them. The length of the CDR3 is 16 residues. The CDR3 reads CASSLLGKAPSYEQYF. The CDR3 bases are TGTGCCAGCAGCTTACTCGGGAAAGCCCCTTCCTACGAGCAGTACTTC.

This clonotype was detected only a few times. The chain couples TRBV12-3 or TRBV12-4 to TRBJ2-2; TRBD2 aligns across 14 bases. The CDR3 sequence is 24 residues long. Trimming cost V 1 base and J 6 bases; bases outside gene matches: 25. CDR3 DNA: TGTGCCAGCAGTTTAGGGCGACAGGGGTTCCGCGGGACTAGCGGGAGTCTAGCGGCCGGGGAGCTGTTTTTT. Translation: CASSLGRQGFRGTSGSLAAGELFF.

This clonotype showed up many times. The chain couples TRBV11-2 to TRBJ1-5; weak D call: TRBD1 (5 bases). Looked up from germline, CDR1 is SGHAT and CDR2 is FQNNGV. The CDR3 consists of 14 residues. The ends were cut back, 1 base at V and 9 bases at J, with 13 bases in the middle. The CDR3 DNA sequence: TGTGCCAGCAGCTTAGGGGGCCCCCTCCGGCCCCAGCATTTT. It codes for CASSLGGPLRPQHF.

The chain recombines TRBV3-1 with TRBJ2-3, with 8 bases identical to TRBD2. V shed 2 bases, J shed 4 bases, and the junction held 5 bases outside the gene matches. Looked up from germline, CDR1 is LGHDT and CDR2 is YNNKEL (reference sequence). This CDR3 is built from 15 residues. DNA for the CDR3: TGTGCCAGCAGCCAACGACTAGCGCTAGCAGATACGCAGTATTTT. Its translation: CASSQRLALADTQYF.

The chain carries TRBV4-1 and TRBJ2-7; TRBD2 is a possible D gene (5 bases). The CDR3 totals 15 residues. The germline V and J ends were trimmed by 1 base and 0 bases, with 10 bases remaining between them. The germline V gene encodes CDR1 MGHRA and CDR2 YSYEKL. The CDR3 spells CASSQVLGSSYEQYF. The CDR3 DNA reads TGCGCCAGCAGCCAAGTTCTAGGGAGCTCCTACGAGCAGTACTTC.

The chain is built from TRBV3-1 and TRBJ2-7, with 7 bases fitting TRBD2. The CDR3 consists of 19 residues. Germline V lookup: CDR1 LGHDT, CDR2 YNNKEL (reference sequence). The CDR3: CTICTFRSLQRGVSYEQYF. The CDR3 DNA reads TGTACCATCTGTACTTTCCGGTCTCTCCAGCGGGGTGTAAGCTACGAGCAGTACTTC.

This clonotype appeared many times. The rearrangement links TRBV3-1 to TRBJ2-7; 11 bases fit TRBD2. V trimming: 4 bases; J trimming: 7 bases; junction bases outside the gene matches: 6. Germline CDR1 LGHDT, CDR2 YNNKEL (reference sequence). The CDR3 extends over 14 amino acids. For the CDR3, the DNA is TGTGCCAGCAGCCCACTAGCGGGGGCTAGGGAGCAGTACTTC. Translating it yields CASSPLAGAREQYF.

In its sample, this clonotype was seen many times. The genes are TRBV5-1 and TRBJ2-1; D is unclear. V was pared by 4 bases and J by 5 bases, with 4 bases between. This CDR3 spans 11 amino acids. Germline CDR1 is SGHRS and CDR2 is YFSETQ. The chain's CDR3 is CASSNDNEQFF. The DNA of the CDR3 is TGCGCCAGCAGCAACGACAATGAGCAGTTCTTC. The variable domain in full, completed from reference TRBV5-1 and TRBJ2-1, reads KAGVTQTPRYLIKTRGQQVTLSCSPISGHRSVSWYQQTPGQGLQFLFEYFSETQRNKGNFPGRFSGRQFSNSRSEMNVSTLELGDSALYLCASSNDNEQFFGPGTRLTVL.

The J gene is TRBJ2-3, the V gene TRBV20-1; 11 bases align to TRBD2. Trimming cost V 4 bases and J 1 base; bases outside gene matches: 4. The CDR3 loop spans 15 amino acids. Germline V gene lookup returns CDR1 DFQATT and CDR2 SNEGSKA (reference sequence). CDR3 in amino acids: CSATLAGERTDTQYF. CDR3 bases: TGCAGTGCTACACTAGCGGGGGAGCGCACAGATACGCAGTATTTT.

This clonotype was seen many times. V usage is TRBV10-3 and J usage is TRBJ1-1; D might be TRBD1 (5 bases). Germline CDR1 is ENHRY and CDR2 is SYGVKD. The CDR3 has 12 residues. V shed 7 bases and J shed 5 bases, with 11 bases lying between them. The CDR3 loop is CAIKRGETEAFF. Written as DNA, the CDR3 is TGTGCCATCAAGAGGGGAGAGACTGAAGCTTTCTTT.

There are a few counts of this clonotype. V and J are TRBV20-1 and TRBJ2-3; D may correspond to TRBD1 or TRBD2 (5 bases each). Looked up from germline, CDR1 is DFQATT and CDR2 is SNEGSKA (reference sequence). This CDR3 comprises 14 residues. Trimming pared 5 bases from V and 0 bases from J, leaving 12 bases between. The CDR3 sequence is CSAYRDRSTDTQYF. The CDR3 DNA reads TGCAGTGCTTATAGGGACCGCAGCACAGATACGCAGTATTTT.

The sample holds many counts of this clonotype. The rearrangement links TRBV12-3 or TRBV12-4 to TRBJ2-7, with 10 bases that match TRBD1. The CDR3 totals 15 residues. With 1 base clipped from V and 0 bases from J, the junction kept 0 bases outside the gene matches. The CDR3 bases are TGTGCCAGCAGTTTAGGGGACAGGGGCTCCTACGAGCAGTACTTC. Protein product: CASSLGDRGSYEQYF.

The chain employs TRBV28 and TRBJ1-1; no reliable D call. CDR3 length: 12 amino acids. From germline, CDR1 is MDHEN and CDR2 SYDVKM. Trimming left V 5 bases short and J 2 bases short, with 6 bases between. CDR3 bases: TGTGCCAGCAGTAAATACAACACTGAAGCTTTCTTT. Translation: CASSKYNTEAFF.

At least ten counts were recorded for this clonotype. The rearrangement links TRBV9 to TRBJ2-1, with a possible D match to TRBD2 (7 bases). The length of the CDR3 is 16 residues. Germline values: CDR1 SGDLS, CDR2 YYNGEE. Trimming stripped 0 bases from V and 4 bases from J, with 14 bases between. CDR3 in DNA: TGTGCCAGCAGCGTAGCTGGGGGGGCGATTTACAATGAGCAGTTCTTC. Translated: CASSVAGGAIYNEQFF.

This clonotype was counted only a few times. This chain connects TRBV6-1 to TRBJ1-1; TRBD1 matches at 9 bases. Per the germline V gene, CDR1 is MNHNS and CDR2 is SASEGT. CDR3 size: 17 residues. Trimming at V came to 6 bases and at J to 1 base, leaving 12 bases not matched to a gene. CDR3 loop: CASRGFIQGAKNTEAFF. In DNA form, the CDR3 reads TGTGCCAGCAGAGGGTTCATACAGGGGGCGAAGAACACTGAAGCTTTCTTT.

This chain uses TRBV28 with TRBJ2-7, with TRBD2 matching over 12 bases. Trimming took 9 bases from V and 4 from J; bases not matched to a gene: 7. This CDR3 contains 14 residues. CDR1 is MDHEN and CDR2 is SYDVKM in the germline V gene. The CDR3 sequence: CASQKTSGSYEQYF. The CDR3 DNA sequence: TGTGCCAGTCAGAAGACTAGCGGGAGTTACGAGCAGTACTTC.

This clonotype was seen repeatedly, ten times or more. The chain has TRBV21-1 and TRBJ2-3; no check of the table's D call, TRBD2, against the DNA was made. TRBV21-1 is listed as a pseudogene. The CDR3 has 21 residues. The CDR3 loop reads CASSKMELAGGLTLRTDTQYF. For the CDR3, the DNA is TGTGCCAGCAGCAAAATGGAATTAGCGGGGGGACTAACTCTTCGCACAGATACGCAGTATTTT.

The chain employs TRBV5-1 and TRBJ2-7; TRBD2 matches 7 bases. This CDR3 spans 16 amino acids. The junction had 10 bases not matched to a gene; V was cut back by 4 bases and J by 0 bases. Germline lookup yields CDR1 SGHRS and CDR2 YFSETQ. Here the CDR3 DNA reads TGCGCCAGCAGCCCCAGTGCAGCGGGGATCTCCTACGAGCAGTACTTC. Amino acids: CASSPSAAGISYEQYF. Using reference TRBV5-1 and TRBJ2-7 for the parts outside the CDR3, the full variable domain is KAGVTQTPRYLIKTRGQQVTLSCSPISGHRSVSWYQQTPGQGLQFLFEYFSETQRNKGNFPGRFSGRQFSNSRSEMNVSTLELGDSALYLCASSPSAAGISYEQYFGPGTRLTVT.

The sample holds many counts of this clonotype. The chain employs TRBV6-1 and TRBJ2-5; D is possibly TRBD2 (5 bases). CDR1 and CDR2 from the germline V gene are MNHNS and SASEGT. This CDR3 has 13 amino acids. The germline V and J ends were trimmed by 6 bases and 4 bases, with 12 bases remaining between them. CDR3 in amino acids: CASSARGRETQYF. The CDR3 DNA sequence: TGTGCCAGCAGCGCTAGAGGGAGAGAGACCCAGTACTTC.

The V and J genes are TRBV28 and TRBJ2-5, with D perhaps matching TRBD1 or TRBD2 (5 bases each). The ends were cut back, 4 bases at V and 2 bases at J, with 17 bases in the middle. This CDR3 is 16 amino acids long. The germline CDR1 and CDR2 sequences are MDHEN and SYDVKM. CDR3 protein: CASSSRRGTPQETQYF. The CDR3, as DNA: TGTGCCAGCAGTTCACGTAGAGGGACCCCACAAGAGACCCAGTACTTC.